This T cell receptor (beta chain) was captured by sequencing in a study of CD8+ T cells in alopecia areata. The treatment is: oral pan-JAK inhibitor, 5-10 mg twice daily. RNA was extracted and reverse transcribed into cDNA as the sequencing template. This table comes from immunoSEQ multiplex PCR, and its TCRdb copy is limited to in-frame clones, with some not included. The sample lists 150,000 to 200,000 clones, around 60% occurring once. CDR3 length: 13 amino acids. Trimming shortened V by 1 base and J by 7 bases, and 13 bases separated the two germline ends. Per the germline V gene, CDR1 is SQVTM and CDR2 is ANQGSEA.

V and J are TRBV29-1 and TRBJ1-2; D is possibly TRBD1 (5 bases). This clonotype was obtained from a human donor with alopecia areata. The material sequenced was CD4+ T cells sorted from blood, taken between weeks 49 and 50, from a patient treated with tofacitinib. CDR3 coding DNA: TGCAGCGTTGAAGGGGTCGACAGATCTGGCTACACCTTC. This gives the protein CSVEGVDRSGYTF.